This T cell receptor beta chain was sequenced in a study of OX40 agonist ivuxolimab in advanced cancers. Germline values: CDR1 ENHRY, CDR2 SYGVKD. The CDR3 has 12 amino acids. The V end was cut by 11 bases, the J end by 4 bases, with 14 bases between. Clones were sequenced by immunoSEQ multiplex PCR, and TCRdb holds only the in-frame ones, with some missing. The table lists tens of thousands of clones, around 85% of them singletons, with 0.83% in the top ten. The sequences come from CD4+ or CD8+ T cells sorted from blood, collected in a trial of the OX40 agonist ivuxolimab. This sequence joins TRBV10-3 and TRBJ1-1; possible D gene TRBD1, 6 bases. The TCR originated in an adult with an advanced solid tumor such as melanoma, head and neck, liver or kidney cancer. Here the CDR3 reads CAAGGLLTEAFF. DNA for the CDR3: TGTGCCGCCGGGGGGCTACTCACTGAAGCTTTCTTT.